The clone carrying this T cell receptor beta chain turned up a few times. Its target is not known. They built TCR cDNA with 5'RACE template switching, a step that put in a universal primer site and UMIs. TCRdb passed the 5' RACE reads through MiXCR, listing each CDR3 protein once. The profile shows 550,000 or so distinct CDR3 sequences, 15% to 20% of them singletons. The data derive from a study of T cells after yellow fever vaccination. As for the study in general: When fractions had low cell numbers, they were prepared with SMART-Seq v4 Ultra Low Input. Study outcomes and limitations: Repertoires obtained by FACS sorting could include abundant clonotypes that entered as contaminants from the bulk population. Booster samples showed a return of most primary-vaccination clones (around 96% CD4, 70% to 90% CD8).

Trimming removed 6 bases at V and 7 bases at J, with 9 bases between. This CDR3 has 11 amino acids. The sample consisted of PBMCs, taken 15 days after the yellow fever booster vaccination. This chain uses TRBV12-3 or TRBV12-4 with TRBJ1-2; no definite D call. The receptor was derived from a man aged 30 to 45 who received the YFV17D yellow fever vaccine. For the CDR3, the DNA is TGTGCCAGCAGCCAACAAGCTGGCTACACCTTC. Translation gives CASSQQAGYTF.